This record covers a single T cell receptor beta chain. Its cognate antigen is unknown. 60 Vbeta and 13 Jbeta primers were used in PCR. TCRdb's copy holds only in-frame clones and misses some; the assay was immunoSEQ multiplex PCR. The profile covers 150,000 to 200,000 clones, with roughly four fifths appearing a single time and 1.5% to 2% taken by the ten largest. This sample is part of a study of cytomegalovirus exposure and HLA in healthy donors. Overall study results and limits: A later analysis reportedly identified an Asian-associated ancestry cluster as carrying fewer N-insertions than the approximately 730-donor mean. Among TCR beta chains, those listed as cytomegalovirus-associated numbered over 150.

CDR1 is LGHNT and CDR2 is FRNRAP in the germline V gene. V lost 2 bases and J lost 8; bases outside the gene matches: 4. The CDR3 extends over 14 amino acids. This cohort consisted of healthy bone marrow donors. The sequenced material came from PBMCs. The clonotype was recovered from a man aged 45 to 65 in good health and CMV-seronegative. The chain is built from TRBV12-5 and TRBJ2-5, with 11 bases lining up with TRBD2. The CDR3 here is CASGLSTSGGTQYF. In DNA form, the CDR3 reads TGTGCTAGTGGTTTGTCAACTAGCGGGGGAACCCAGTACTTC.